This TCR beta chain was documented in a study of CD8 T cells in Susac syndrome. An input of roughly 0.5 to 1 ug of RNA was subjected to reverse transcription using random hexamers. immunoSEQ multiplex PCR amplified TCR beta CDR3 across 54 Vbeta, 13 Jbeta. TCRdb fed the immunoSEQ multiplex PCR reads into MiXCR, producing one record per CDR3 protein. The sample carries approximately 190,000 distinct CDR3 sequences, 90% to 95% recorded once. The TCR comes from a human donor with multiple sclerosis. Sequences were obtained from CD4+ T cells from PBMCs.

CDR3 DNA: TGTGCTCTACAGGGGATAAACTATGGCTACACCTTC. Translation: CALQGINYGYTF. V gene TRBV30 combines with J gene TRBJ1-2; 7 bases align to TRBD1. From germline, CDR1 is GTSNPN and CDR2 SVGIG (reference sequence). The CDR3 is 12 amino acids. The full variable domain, in which reference TRBV30 and TRBJ1-2 provide the parts outside the CDR3, is SQTIHQWPATLVQPVGSPLSLECTVEGTSNPNLYWYRQAAGRGLQLLFYSVGIGQISSEVPQNLSASRPQDRQFILSSKKLLLSDSGFYLCALQGINYGYTFGSGTRLTVV.